A selection of T cell receptor beta chains follows, all from one sample in a study of cytomegalovirus exposure and HLA in healthy donors. This table comes from immunoSEQ multiplex PCR, and its TCRdb copy is limited to in-frame clones, with some not included. The repertoire consists of some 250,000 clones, with 90% occurring once and the leading ten covering under 4%. Sequenced sample: PBMCs. All receptors come from a woman aged 25 to 39 in good health and CMV-seronegative. CDR3s include the opening cysteine and the closing phenylalanine or tryptophan. D genes are given only for firm matches. Expanded clones get a size class; other rows say once, few or many, or leave the size out.

TRBV5-1	TRBD1	TRBJ2-2	once	TGCGCCAGCAGCTTCCGGGACAGGGCCGGGGAGCTGTTTTTT	CASSFRDRAGELFF
TRBV5-4	TRBD2	TRBJ2-7	-	TGTGCCAGCAGCTTGGCCCCACTAGCGGGAGGCCACGAGCAGTACTTC	CASSLAPLAGGHEQYF
TRBV29-1	-	TRBJ2-7	-	TGCAGCGTTTCAGGCAGGGTTCGTTACGAGCAGTACTTC	CSVSGRVRYEQYF
TRBV2	-	TRBJ2-7	-	TGTGCCAGCAGTGCAGCGGCTAGCGAGTGGGAGCAGTACTTC	CASSAAASEWEQYF
TRBV28	-	TRBJ2-2	-	TGTGCCAGCAGTCCGGGACTCTTAAACACCGGGGAGCTGTTTTTT	CASSPGLLNTGELFF
TRBV11-3	-	TRBJ2-7	few	TGTGCCACCCAGCGGAGGACCTACGAGCAGTACTTC	CATQRRTYEQYF
TRBV29-1	-	TRBJ2-2	-	TGCAGCAGTAGTGGATACACCGGGGAGCTGTTTTTT	CSSSGYTGELFF
TRBV7-3	TRBD2	TRBJ2-1	once	TGTGCCAGCAGCTTATCTGGCACTAGCGGGATCGGTGAGCAGTTCTTC	CASSLSGTSGIGEQFF
TRBV20-1	-	TRBJ1-1	once	TGCAGTGCTAGAGACGCTATTGGAGCTTTCTTT	CSARDAIGAFF
TRBV7-9	-	TRBJ2-7	-	TGTGCCAGCAGCTTAGGTGGGCACGAGCAGTACTTC	CASSLGGHEQYF
TRBV28	-	TRBJ2-7	-	TGTGCCAGCAGTGTCCGCCTTAGCTCCTACGAGCAGTACTTC	CASSVRLSSYEQYF
TRBV11-2	TRBD2	TRBJ2-2	-	TGTGCCAGCAGCCCTCTAGCGGGAGGCACCGGGGAGCTGTTTTTT	CASSPLAGGTGELFF
TRBV5-1	TRBD2	TRBJ2-1	-	TGCGCCAGCAGTGGGACTAGCGGGTACAATGAGCAGTTCTTC	CASSGTSGYNEQFF
TRBV23-1	-	TRBJ2-4	-	TGCGCCAGCAGTCAATCGCGCAGCCTAGCCAAAAACATTCAGTACTTC	CASSQSRSLAKNIQYF
TRBV18	TRBD2	TRBJ2-5	-	TGTGCCAGCTCACCGACGACTAGCGGACAAGAGACCCAGTACTTC	CASSPTTSGQETQYF
TRBV28	-	TRBJ1-5	-	TGTGCCAGCAGTTTATTCAGGGAACAGCCCCAGCATTTT	CASSLFREQPQHF
TRBV4-1	-	TRBJ2-3	-	TGCGCCAGCAGCCAAGTTCTCTTAATGGCGGGAGATACGCAGTATTTT	CASSQVLLMAGDTQYF
TRBV28	-	TRBJ2-6	-	TGTGCCAGCAGGGAGGGACAGAACTCTGGGGCCAACGTCCTGACTTTC	CASREGQNSGANVLTF
TRBV27	-	TRBJ2-7	-	TGTGCCAGCAGCCAGGGGACCCACTACGAGCAGTACTTC	CASSQGTHYEQYF
TRBV2	-	TRBJ2-2	-	TGTGCCACCCGGACGGAGAACACCGGGGAGCTGTTTTTT	CATRTENTGELFF
TRBV6-5	-	TRBJ1-5	-	TGTGCCAGCACGGGCGGGGATAGCAATCAGCCCCAGCATTTT	CASTGGDSNQPQHF
TRBV5-8	TRBD2	TRBJ2-3	-	TGTGCCAGCAGCTCTAGCGGGAGGCCCTTAACAGATACGCAGTATTTT	CASSSSGRPLTDTQYF
TRBV5-1	-	TRBJ2-7	-	TGCGCCAGCAGCTCCAAAGGGGCCCCAAACGAGCAGTACTTC	CASSSKGAPNEQYF
TRBV30	TRBD1	TRBJ2-2	-	TGTGCCTGGAGTGTAGGGACAGGGGCCGGGGAGCTGTTTTTT	CAWSVGTGAGELFF
TRBV30	-	TRBJ1-4	-	TGTGCCTGGAATAGGGGGGTCGGGGATGAAAAACTGTTTTTT	CAWNRGVGDEKLFF
TRBV4-3	-	TRBJ1-3	-	TGCGCCAGCAGCCAAGGGCTGGACCGAAGCTTCTCTGGAAACACCATATATTTT	CASSQGLDRSFSGNTIYF
TRBV7-9	TRBD1	TRBJ1-5	-	TGTGCCAGCAGCGGGACGGGACAGGGATTTCGGGGCAATCAGCCCCAGCATTTT	CASSGTGQGFRGNQPQHF
TRBV4-3	TRBD2	TRBJ2-5	-	TGCGCCAGCAGCCAAGATTTGGCTAGCGGAGGCCAAGAGACCCAGTACTTC	CASSQDLASGGQETQYF
TRBV4-3	TRBD2	TRBJ2-1	once	TGCGCCAGCAGCCAAGATACTAGCGGGAAGGATGAGCAGTTCTTC	CASSQDTSGKDEQFF